The present T cell receptor beta chain was sequenced within a study of shared clonotypes between healthy human individuals. Study observations and caveats: Clonotype sharing among donors, it was expected, would be affected by sequencing depth.

As to this clone: What it binds is unknown.

Each sample came from a Caucasian adult donor living in Nashville, Tennessee. Splitting of CD4+ cells produced CD45RA+ naive and CD45RA-negative memory subsets. The deep-level immunoSEQ assay was used. The repertoire was sequenced with immunoSEQ multiplex PCR; TCRdb's copy has only in-frame clones and lacks some. The sample yields 730,000 or so clones, about two thirds seen once. The germline CDR1 and CDR2 sequences are SGHTA and FQGTGA. This CDR3 region has 11 residues. V gave up 9 bases and J gave up 6 bases; unmatched junction bases: 2. The clonotype originates from a woman aged 25 to 39 in good health. V is TRBV7-3 and J is TRBJ1-2; TRBD1 matches 9 bases. The sequenced sample was memory CD4+ T cells sorted from blood. Stated subset: CD45RA-negative fraction. The CDR3 region is CARGDRDGYTF. Written as DNA, the CDR3 is TGTGCCAGGGGGGACAGGGATGGCTACACCTTC.